The 8 T cell receptor beta chains given below trace back to one sample, sequenced in a study of cytomegalovirus exposure and HLA in healthy donors. A multiplex PCR was run with 60 Vbeta primers and 13 Jbeta primers. Repertoires were generated with immunoSEQ multiplex PCR, while TCRdb's copy carries only in-frame clones and drops some. The data hold 150,000 to 200,000 clones, with around 69% observed a single time. Sequenced material: PBMCs. The receptors derive from a man aged 60 to 75 in good health and CMV-seronegative.

The CDR3 here is CASRESAGAEAFF. The DNA of the CDR3 is TGTGCCAGCAGGGAGAGCGCTGGCGCTGAAGCTTTCTTT. The rearrangement links TRBV6-1 to TRBJ1-1; D gene ambiguous. CDR1 is MNHNS, CDR2 SASEGT, per germline. Trimming shortened V by 6 bases and J by 6 bases, and 14 bases separated the two germline ends. The CDR3 is made up of 13 amino acids.

A note on this clone: One end of the junction varies from germline; a read error may be responsible. In nucleotides, the CDR3 is TGTTCCAGCAGCGTTAACAGGGGACTGAACACTGAAGCTTTCTTT. This sequence encodes CSSSVNRGLNTEAFF. This chain uses TRBV7-9 with TRBJ1-1; 7 bases are shared with TRBD1. The germline V gene has CDR1 SEHNR and CDR2 FQNEAQ (reference sequence). CDR3 length: 15 residues. The full variable domain, completed using reference TRBV7-9 and TRBJ1-1, is DTGVSQNPRHKITKRGQNVTFRCDPISEHNRLYWYRQTLGQGPEFLTYFQNEAQLEKSRLLSDRFSAERPKGSFSTLEIQRTEQGDSAMYLCSSSVNRGLNTEAFFGQGTRLTVV.

The chain links TRBV6-5 to TRBJ2-3; 11 bases match TRBD2. There are 16 residues in the CDR3. V trimming: 4 bases; J trimming: 4 bases; junction bases outside the gene matches: 7. In germline, CDR1 is MNHEY, CDR2 SVGAGI. CDR3 sequence reads: CASSSFGTSGADTQYF. The CDR3 DNA sequence: TGTGCCAGCAGTTCGTTCGGGACTAGCGGCGCAGATACGCAGTATTTT.

The chain recombines TRBV7-2 with TRBJ2-3, with TRBD2 matching 15 bases. Germline values: CDR1 SGHTA, CDR2 FQGNSA. The CDR3 covers 18 residues. Trimming took 5 bases from V and 5 from J; bases not matched to a gene: 11. The CDR3: CASSPPGLAGGLGDTQYF. The CDR3 nucleotides read TGTGCCAGCAGCCCTCCCGGACTAGCGGGGGGGTTGGGAGATACGCAGTATTTT.

V and J are TRBV28 and TRBJ2-7; 16 nucleotides match TRBD2. Per the germline V gene, CDR1 is MDHEN and CDR2 is SYDVKM. The trim removed 3 bases at V and 6 bases at J, leaving 5 bases unmatched. CDR3 length: 16 residues. The CDR3 region has the DNA TGTGCCAGCAGTTTCCCCGGGACTAGCGGGGGGGGCGAGCAGTACTTC. This sequence encodes CASSFPGTSGGGEQYF.

This rearrangement joins TRBV29-1 to TRBJ2-1, with TRBD2 matching over 7 bases. The CDR3 spans 17 residues. The V segment lost 1 base and the J segment 6 bases; nucleotides outside the gene matches: 15. The germline CDR1 and CDR2 sequences are SQVTM and ANQGSEA. The CDR3 region is CSVEGAGQRGGLNEQFF. The CDR3 DNA reads as TGCAGCGTTGAAGGGGCGGGCCAGCGGGGAGGTCTCAATGAGCAGTTCTTC.

The chain has TRBV6-5 and TRBJ2-5, with TRBD2 matching 7 bases. Per the germline V gene, CDR1 is MNHEY and CDR2 is SVGAGI. The CDR3 length is 14 residues. Trimming cost V 8 bases and J 7 bases; bases outside gene matches: 13. The CDR3 DNA follows: TGTGCCAGCCGTCCTAGCGGCGGGGCGGGGACCCAGTACTTC. Residues: CASRPSGGAGTQYF.

The chain is built from TRBV19 and TRBJ1-6, with 7 bases matching TRBD1. Germline values: CDR1 LNHDA, CDR2 SQIVND (reference sequence). J gave up 8 bases and V 6 bases, and 13 bases lay outside the gene matches. The CDR3 is 16 amino acids. CDR3 in amino acids: CASRDRQGGGDSPLHF. The CDR3 DNA is TGTGCCAGTAGAGATAGACAGGGAGGAGGTGATTCACCCCTCCACTTT.